A selection of T cell receptor beta chains follows, all from one sample in a study of T cells in Graves' hyperthyroidism and ophthalmopathy. TCRdb called the multiplex PCR reads again in MiXCR, with one record for every CDR3 protein. The table lists about 640,000 distinct CDR3 sequences, about 14% of them singletons. Sequenced input: blood. The receptors come from a woman in her forties or fifties with Graves' ophthalmopathy. Each CDR3 is given with its conserved first and last residue. D genes are given only for firm matches. Expanded clones are given a class, and other clones once, few, many or no size at all.

- | - | TRBJ2-2 | TRBV30 | TGTGCCTGGAGTCGAGGGGGGGAGCTGTTTTTT | CAWSRGGELFF
- | many | TRBJ1-1 | TRBV6-1 | TGTGCCAGCAGTGAAGCGTTCAACACTGAAGCTTTCTTT | CASSEAFNTEAFF
- | many | TRBJ1-5 | TRBV20-1 | TGCAGTGCTAGATCCACGGAATACAATCAGCCCCAGCATTTT | CSARSTEYNQPQHF
- | - | TRBJ1-5 | TRBV6-6 | TGTGCCAGCAGTTACTCCGGGACACCTGATCAGCCCCAGCATTTT | CASSYSGTPDQPQHF
TRBD2 | many | TRBJ2-3 | TRBV6-1 | TGTGCCAGCAGTGATAGTAGCGGGGGCACAGATACGCAGTATTTT | CASSDSSGGTDTQYF
- | many | TRBJ2-1 | TRBV28 | TGTGCCAGCAGCTCCGCCGGGCAACGCAATGAGCAGTTCTTC | CASSSAGQRNEQFF
- | few | TRBJ1-2 | TRBV27 | TGTGCCAGCAGTTCCGGGCCCACAGCCTATGGCTACACCTTC | CASSSGPTAYGYTF
- | - | TRBJ2-7 | TRBV24-1 | TGTGCCACCAGTGTAGAACTCCTCTCTTCGGGCGAGCAGTACTTC | CATSVELLSSGEQYF
- | few | TRBJ2-1 | TRBV9 | TGTGCCAGCAGCGTAGCACCGAGTAGGATCAATGAGCAGTTCTTC | CASSVAPSRINEQFF
TRBD2 | few | TRBJ2-7 | TRBV20-1 | TGCAGTGCTACCCTAGCGGGAGGGCCCCGCGAGCAGTACTTC | CSATLAGGPREQYF
TRBD1 | - | TRBJ2-7 | TRBV24-1 | TGTGCCACCAGTGATCGACAGGGGGCCAGCTCCTACGAGCAGTACTTC | CATSDRQGASSYEQYF
- | - | TRBJ2-6 | TRBV11-2 | TGTGCCAGCAGCTCCCTTACCGGACGAATCTCTGGGGCCAACGTCCTGACTTTC | CASSSLTGRISGANVLTF
- | - | TRBJ1-1 | TRBV7-2 | TGTGCCAGCAGCTTAGCGGCCCACACTGAAGCTTTCTTT | CASSLAAHTEAFF
- | many | TRBJ1-5 | TRBV2 | TGTGCCAGCAGTGAAACCAGGGGGCCCCAGCATTTT | CASSETRGPQHF
- | many | TRBJ2-3 | TRBV11-3 | TGTGCCAGCAGCTTAGTGTCGGGAAGTACAGATACGCAGTATTTT | CASSLVSGSTDTQYF